A selection of T cell receptor beta chains follows, all from one sample in a study of human T cells and chemical hapten exposure. Each CDR3 protein is one row after TCRdb ran MiXCR on the RACE reads. The sample carries about 54,000 distinct CDR3 sequences, around 10% recorded once. This specimen was whole blood, taken in connection with sensitization to the hapten diphenylcyclopropenone (DPC). Receptor source: a woman aged 45 to 65 with alopecia areata. Some clones in this sample may be carry-over from other donors' samples. The CDR3 runs from the conserved cysteine through the conserved F or W. The order of the fields is D gene, J gene, CDR3 length, V gene, clone size, CDR3 DNA, CDR3 protein. A D gene is named only where the DNA matches it firmly. Only some rows state a clone size, as once, few, many or a class for expanded clones.

>TRBD1|TRBJ1-5|14|TRBV3-1|many
TGTGCCAGCAGCCGGGGGACAGATAATCAGTCCCAGCATTTT
CASSRGTDNQSQHF
>-|TRBJ2-7|14|TRBV5-4|few
TGTGCCAGCAGTTACCGTGAGTATTCTGGCGAGCAGTACTTC
CASSYREYSGEQYF
>TRBD1|TRBJ1-4|14|TRBV12-3/TRBV12-4|-
TGTGCCAGCAGTCGGACAGGGAGGAGGGAAAAACTGTTTTTT
CASSRTGRREKLFF
>-|TRBJ1-4|14|TRBV10-3|few
TGTGCCATCAGTGAAAGGGATACTAATGAAAAACTGTTTTTT
CAISERDTNEKLFF
>-|TRBJ2-7|14|TRBV6-5|many
TGTGCCAGCAGCCCCTTCAGGGGTTCCTACGAGCAGTACTTC
CASSPFRGSYEQYF
>TRBD1|TRBJ1-6|12|TRBV11-2|many
TGTGCCAGCAACAGGGGTAATTCACCCCTCCACTTT
CASNRGNSPLHF
>-|TRBJ2-2|15|TRBV24-1|-
TGTGCCACCAGTGATTTCAGGCGGGGCGGCGGGGAGCTGTTTTTT
CATSDFRRGGGELFF
>TRBD1|TRBJ1-2|12|TRBV6-5|few
TGTGCCAGCAGGGGGACAGGGAAGGGCTACACCTTC
CASRGTGKGYTF
>TRBD2|TRBJ2-1|17|TRBV11-1|many
TGTGCCAGCAGCTTACCGTCAAGCGGGGGGGCAAGAAATGAGCAGTTCTTC
CASSLPSSGGARNEQFF
>-|TRBJ2-1|12|TRBV12-3/TRBV12-4|-
TGTGCCAGCAGTTTACTAGTCAATGAGCAGTTCTTC
CASSLLVNEQFF
>-|TRBJ1-2|15|TRBV7-2|many
TGTGCCAGCAGCTTAGGAACAGGGCAGATCTATGGCTACACCTTC
CASSLGTGQIYGYTF
>-|TRBJ1-4|14|TRBV5-4|many
TGTGCCAGCAGCTTGAGTGAGAAGAGTGAAAAACTGTTTTTT
CASSLSEKSEKLFF
>TRBD1|TRBJ2-3|13|TRBV29-1|-
TGCAGCGGAATAAGGGGGCCCACAGATACGCAGTATTTT
CSGIRGPTDTQYF
>TRBD2|TRBJ2-7|14|TRBV7-9|-
TGTGCCAGCTCGGGCTCGTACGGGAGGGGCGAGCAGTACTTC
CASSGSYGRGEQYF
>-|TRBJ1-1|14|TRBV6-5|many
TGTGCCAGCAACCCTTCCCGGGCGGACACTGAAGCTTTCTTT
CASNPSRADTEAFF
>TRBD1|TRBJ2-5|14|TRBV2|-
TGTGCCAGCAGTGAAAGCGACAGGGCAGAGACCCAGTACTTC
CASSESDRAETQYF
>TRBD1|TRBJ1-2|14|TRBV28|few
TGTGCCAGCAGTTTAGGACAGGCGAACTATGGCTACACCTTC
CASSLGQANYGYTF
>-|TRBJ2-1|14|TRBV5-1|few
TGCGCCAGCAGCTTCAGGTACGGGAACAATGAGCAGTTCTTC
CASSFRYGNNEQFF
>TRBD1|TRBJ2-1|15|TRBV2|-
TGTGCCAGCGCGGAAGGCAGGGGGCGATACAATGAGCAGTTCTTC
CASAEGRGRYNEQFF
>-|TRBJ2-7|14|TRBV14|many
TGTGCCAGCAGCCGTGACAGACTAGGAAACGAGCAGTACTTC
CASSRDRLGNEQYF
>TRBD2|TRBJ2-2|18|TRBV4-1|many
TGCGCCAGCAGCCAAGAGGAACTAGCGGGAGTGATCACCGGGGAGCTGTTTTTT
CASSQEELAGVITGELFF
>-|TRBJ1-2|15|TRBV9|-
TGTGCCAGCAGCGAAGCCCGTCTGGACCGCTATGGCTACACCTTC
CASSEARLDRYGYTF
>-|TRBJ1-4|15|TRBV2|many
TGTGCCAGCCGTTCCTGGGGTAGAAAGGATGAAAAACTGTTTTTT
CASRSWGRKDEKLFF
>TRBD1|TRBJ2-3|13|TRBV10-2|few
TGCGCCAGCAGTCCCGGGACAGGAGGGACGCAGTATTTT
CASSPGTGGTQYF
>-|TRBJ2-1|15|TRBV6-1|many
TGTGCCAGCACCCCCAACTCGGGGTCCTACAATGAGCAGTTCTTC
CASTPNSGSYNEQFF
>-|TRBJ2-7|12|TRBV7-9|few
TGTGCCAGCAGCTTGGGAATGCGGGAGCAGTACTTC
CASSLGMREQYF
>TRBD1|TRBJ1-5|16|TRBV10-3|many
TGTGCCATCAGTGAGGAAGAAGGACAGGGTTTTCAGCCCCAGCATTTT
CAISEEEGQGFQPQHF
>-|TRBJ2-5|13|TRBV18|-
TGTGCCAGCTCACCCGTACTCCAAGAGACCCAGTACTTC
CASSPVLQETQYF
>-|TRBJ1-5|13|TRBV6-6|few
TGTGCCAGCAGGAAAGACCGAAATCAGCCCCAGCATTTT
CASRKDRNQPQHF
>-|TRBJ1-1|13|TRBV27|many
TGTGCCAGCAGTTTATCCACGGCAGGGCGAGCTTTCTTT
CASSLSTAGRAFF
>-|TRBJ2-7|14|TRBV28|-
TGTGCCAGCAGTGACTCCCGGGAATCCTACGAGCAGTACTTC
CASSDSRESYEQYF